This T cell receptor (beta chain) was profiled in a study of technical replicates of blood from a few donors. The germline gives CDR1 SGHRS, CDR2 YFSETQ. Trimming stripped 5 bases from V and 0 bases from J, with 9 bases between. The CDR3 spans 14 residues. Assay: immunoSEQ multiplex PCR; the TCRdb copy retains only in-frame clones and omits some. The repertoire holds just over 8,000 clones, with roughly nine tenths as singletons. The sequenced sample was PBMCs. The receptor was isolated from a human donor in good health. The rearrangement joins TRBV5-1 to TRBJ2-1; D is uncertain. CDR3 bases: TGCGCCAGCAGTGTCTCCAGCTCCTACAATGAGCAGTTCTTC. Translation gives CASSVSSSYNEQFF. Together with reference TRBV5-1 and TRBJ2-1, the CDR3 gives the full variable domain: KAGVTQTPRYLIKTRGQQVTLSCSPISGHRSVSWYQQTPGQGLQFLFEYFSETQRNKGNFPGRFSGRQFSNSRSEMNVSTLELGDSALYLCASSVSSSYNEQFFGPGTRLTVL.